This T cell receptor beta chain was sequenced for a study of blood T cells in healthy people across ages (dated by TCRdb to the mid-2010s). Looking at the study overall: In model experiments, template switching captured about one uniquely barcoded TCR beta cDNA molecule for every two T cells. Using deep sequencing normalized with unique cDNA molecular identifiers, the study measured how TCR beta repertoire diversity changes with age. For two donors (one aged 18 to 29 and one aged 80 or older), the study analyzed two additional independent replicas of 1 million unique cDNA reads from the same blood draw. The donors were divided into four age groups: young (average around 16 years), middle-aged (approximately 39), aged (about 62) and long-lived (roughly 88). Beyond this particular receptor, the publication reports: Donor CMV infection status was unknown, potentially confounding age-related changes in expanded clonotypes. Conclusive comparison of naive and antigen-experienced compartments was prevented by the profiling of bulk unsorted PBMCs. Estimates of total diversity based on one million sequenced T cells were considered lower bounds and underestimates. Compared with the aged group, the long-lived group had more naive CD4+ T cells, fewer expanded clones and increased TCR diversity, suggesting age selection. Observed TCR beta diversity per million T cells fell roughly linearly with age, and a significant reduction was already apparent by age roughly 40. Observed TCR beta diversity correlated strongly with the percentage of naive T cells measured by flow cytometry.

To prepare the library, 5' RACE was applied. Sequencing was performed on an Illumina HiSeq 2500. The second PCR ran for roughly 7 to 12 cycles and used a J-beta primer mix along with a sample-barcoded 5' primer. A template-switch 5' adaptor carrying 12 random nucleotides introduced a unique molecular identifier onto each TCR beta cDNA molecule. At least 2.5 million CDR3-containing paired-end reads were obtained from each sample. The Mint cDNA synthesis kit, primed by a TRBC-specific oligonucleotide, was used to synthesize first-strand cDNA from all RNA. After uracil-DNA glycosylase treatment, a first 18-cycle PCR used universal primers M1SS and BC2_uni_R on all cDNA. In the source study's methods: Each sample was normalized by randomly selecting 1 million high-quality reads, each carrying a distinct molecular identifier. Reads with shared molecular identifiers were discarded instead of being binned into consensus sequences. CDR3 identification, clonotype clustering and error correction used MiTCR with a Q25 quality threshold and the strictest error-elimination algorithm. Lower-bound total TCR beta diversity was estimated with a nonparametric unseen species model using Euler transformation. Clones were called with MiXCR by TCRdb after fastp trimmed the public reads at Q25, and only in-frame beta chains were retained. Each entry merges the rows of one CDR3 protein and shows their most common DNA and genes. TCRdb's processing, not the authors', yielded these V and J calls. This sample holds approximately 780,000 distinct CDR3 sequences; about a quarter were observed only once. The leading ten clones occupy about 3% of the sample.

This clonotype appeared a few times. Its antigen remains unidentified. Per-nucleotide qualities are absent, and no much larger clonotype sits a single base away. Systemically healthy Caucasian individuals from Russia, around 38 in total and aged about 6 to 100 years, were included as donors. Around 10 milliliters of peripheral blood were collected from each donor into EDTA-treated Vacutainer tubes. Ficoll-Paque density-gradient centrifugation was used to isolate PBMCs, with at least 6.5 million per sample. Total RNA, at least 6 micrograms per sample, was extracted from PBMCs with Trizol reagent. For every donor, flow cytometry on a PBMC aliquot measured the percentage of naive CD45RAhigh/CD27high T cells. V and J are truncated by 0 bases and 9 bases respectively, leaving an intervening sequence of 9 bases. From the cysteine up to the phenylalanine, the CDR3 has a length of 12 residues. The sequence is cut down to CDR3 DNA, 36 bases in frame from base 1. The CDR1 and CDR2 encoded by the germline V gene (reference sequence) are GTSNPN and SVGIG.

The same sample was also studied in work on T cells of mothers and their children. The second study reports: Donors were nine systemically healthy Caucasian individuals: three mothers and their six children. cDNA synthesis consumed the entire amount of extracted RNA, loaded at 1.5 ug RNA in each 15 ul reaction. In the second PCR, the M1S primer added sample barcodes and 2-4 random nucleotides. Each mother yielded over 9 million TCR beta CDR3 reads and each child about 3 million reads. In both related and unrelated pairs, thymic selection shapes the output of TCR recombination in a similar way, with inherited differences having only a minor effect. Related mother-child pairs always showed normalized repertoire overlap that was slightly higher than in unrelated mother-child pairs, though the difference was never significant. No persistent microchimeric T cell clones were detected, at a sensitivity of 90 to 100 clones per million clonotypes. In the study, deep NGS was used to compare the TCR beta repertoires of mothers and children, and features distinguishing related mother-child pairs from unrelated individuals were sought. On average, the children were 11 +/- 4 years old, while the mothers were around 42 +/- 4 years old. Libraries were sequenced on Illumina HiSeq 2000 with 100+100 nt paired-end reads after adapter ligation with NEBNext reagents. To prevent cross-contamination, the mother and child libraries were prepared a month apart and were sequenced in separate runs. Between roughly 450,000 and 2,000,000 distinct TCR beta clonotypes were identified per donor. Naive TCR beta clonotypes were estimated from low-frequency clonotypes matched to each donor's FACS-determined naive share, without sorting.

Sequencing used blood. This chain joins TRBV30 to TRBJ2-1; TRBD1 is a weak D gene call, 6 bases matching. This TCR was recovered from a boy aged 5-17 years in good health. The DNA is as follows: TGTGCCTGGAGTGTACAGGGCGGTGAGCAGTTCTTC. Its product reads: CAWSVQGGEQFF.